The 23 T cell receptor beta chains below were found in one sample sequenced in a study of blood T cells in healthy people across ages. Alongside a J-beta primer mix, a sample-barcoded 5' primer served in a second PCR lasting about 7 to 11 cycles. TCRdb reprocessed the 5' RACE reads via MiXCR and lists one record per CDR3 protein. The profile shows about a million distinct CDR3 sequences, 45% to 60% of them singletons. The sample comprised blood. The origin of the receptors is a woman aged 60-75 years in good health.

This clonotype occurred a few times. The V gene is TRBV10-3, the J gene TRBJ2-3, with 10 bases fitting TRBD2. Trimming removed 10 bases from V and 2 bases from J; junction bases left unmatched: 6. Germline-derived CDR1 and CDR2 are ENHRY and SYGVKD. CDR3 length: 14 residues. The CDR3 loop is CATWTSGYTDTQYF. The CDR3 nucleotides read TGTGCCACCTGGACTAGCGGTTACACAGATACGCAGTATTTT.

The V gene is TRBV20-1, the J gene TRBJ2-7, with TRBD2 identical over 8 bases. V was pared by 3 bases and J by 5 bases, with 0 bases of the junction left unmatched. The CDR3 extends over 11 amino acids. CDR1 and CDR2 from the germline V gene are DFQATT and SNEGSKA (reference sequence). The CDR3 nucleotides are TGCAGTGCTAGCGGGAGGGACGAGCAGTACTTC. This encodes CSASGRDEQYF.

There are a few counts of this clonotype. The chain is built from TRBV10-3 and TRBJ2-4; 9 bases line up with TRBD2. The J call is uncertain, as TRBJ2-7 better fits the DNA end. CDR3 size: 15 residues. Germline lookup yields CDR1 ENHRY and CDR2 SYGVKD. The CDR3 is CAISAVASGIYEQYF. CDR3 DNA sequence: TGTGCCATCAGTGCCGTAGCTAGCGGGATCTACGAGCAGTACTTC.

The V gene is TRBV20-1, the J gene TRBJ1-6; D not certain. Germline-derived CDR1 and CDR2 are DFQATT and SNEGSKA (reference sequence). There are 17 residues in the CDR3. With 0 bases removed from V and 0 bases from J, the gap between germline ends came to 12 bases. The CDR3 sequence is CSAREGLGDSYNSPLHF. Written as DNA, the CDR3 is TGCAGTGCTAGAGAGGGCCTCGGGGACTCCTATAATTCACCCCTCCACTTT.

The CDR3 is CSVGAGGVETQYF. The CDR3 DNA sequence: TGCAGCGTTGGGGCAGGGGGGGTTGAGACCCAGTACTTC. V usage is TRBV29-1 and J usage is TRBJ2-5, with D perhaps matching TRBD1 or TRBD2 (7 bases each). The CDR3 sequence is 13 residues long. The ends were cut back, 4 bases at V and 5 bases at J, with 14 bases in the middle. Germline V gives CDR1 SQVTM, CDR2 ANQGSEA.

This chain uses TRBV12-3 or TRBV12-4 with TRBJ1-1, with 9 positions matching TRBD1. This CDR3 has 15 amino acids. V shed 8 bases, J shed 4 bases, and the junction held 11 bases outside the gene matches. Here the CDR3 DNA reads TGTGCCAGCCGAATCCTCGGGACAGGGTTCACTGAAGCTTTCTTT. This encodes CASRILGTGFTEAFF.

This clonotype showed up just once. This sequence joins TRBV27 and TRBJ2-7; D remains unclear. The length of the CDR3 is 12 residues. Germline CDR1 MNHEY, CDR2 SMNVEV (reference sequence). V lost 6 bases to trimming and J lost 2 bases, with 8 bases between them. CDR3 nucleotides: TGTGCCAGCAGCCCTATAACCTACGAGCAGTACTTC. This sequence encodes CASSPITYEQYF.

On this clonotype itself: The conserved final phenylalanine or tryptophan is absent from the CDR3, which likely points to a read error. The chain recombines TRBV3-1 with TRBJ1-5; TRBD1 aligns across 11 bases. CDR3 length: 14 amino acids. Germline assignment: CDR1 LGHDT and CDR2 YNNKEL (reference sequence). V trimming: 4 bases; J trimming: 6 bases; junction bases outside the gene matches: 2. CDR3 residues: CASSPGTGGQPQHL. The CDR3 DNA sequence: TGTGCCAGCAGCCCTGGGACAGGGGGTCAGCCCCAGCATCTT.

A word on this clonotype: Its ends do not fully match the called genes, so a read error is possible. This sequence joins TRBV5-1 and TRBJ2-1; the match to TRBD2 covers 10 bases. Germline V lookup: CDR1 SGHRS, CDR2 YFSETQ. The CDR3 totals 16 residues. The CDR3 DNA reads TGCGCCAGCAGCTTGGGTAGCGGGAGGATCTACGATGAGCAGTTCTTC. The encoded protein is CASSLGSGRIYDEQFF.

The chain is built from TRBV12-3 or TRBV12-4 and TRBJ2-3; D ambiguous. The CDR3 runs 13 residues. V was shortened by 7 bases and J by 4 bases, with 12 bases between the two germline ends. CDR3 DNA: TGTGCCAGCAAGATGGGGATCTCAGATACGCAGTATTTT. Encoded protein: CASKMGISDTQYF.

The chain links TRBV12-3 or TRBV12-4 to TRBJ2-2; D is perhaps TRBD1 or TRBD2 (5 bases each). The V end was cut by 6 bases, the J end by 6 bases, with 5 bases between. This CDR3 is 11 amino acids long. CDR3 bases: TGTGCCAGCAGGGGGGCCGGGGAGCTGTTTTTT. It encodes CASRGAGELFF.

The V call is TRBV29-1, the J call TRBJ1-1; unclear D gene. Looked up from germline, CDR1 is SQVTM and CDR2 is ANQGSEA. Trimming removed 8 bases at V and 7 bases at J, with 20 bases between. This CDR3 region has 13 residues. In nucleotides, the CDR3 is TGCAGCTATCTAACCAACTCGAGAGGTGAAGCTTTCTTT. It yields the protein CSYLTNSRGEAFF.

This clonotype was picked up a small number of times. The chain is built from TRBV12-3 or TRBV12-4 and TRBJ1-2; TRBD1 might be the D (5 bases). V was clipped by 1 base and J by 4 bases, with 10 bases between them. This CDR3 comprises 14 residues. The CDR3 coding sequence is TGTGCCAGCAGTTTAGAACGGGACCTCTATGGCTACACCTTC. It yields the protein CASSLERDLYGYTF.

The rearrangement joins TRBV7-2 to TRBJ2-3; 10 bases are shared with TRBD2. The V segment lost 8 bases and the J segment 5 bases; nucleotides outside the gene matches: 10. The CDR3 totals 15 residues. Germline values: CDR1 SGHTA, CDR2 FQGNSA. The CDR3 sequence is CASAVAGGAVDTQYF. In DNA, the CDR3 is TGTGCCAGCGCGGTAGCGGGAGGAGCTGTAGATACGCAGTATTTT.

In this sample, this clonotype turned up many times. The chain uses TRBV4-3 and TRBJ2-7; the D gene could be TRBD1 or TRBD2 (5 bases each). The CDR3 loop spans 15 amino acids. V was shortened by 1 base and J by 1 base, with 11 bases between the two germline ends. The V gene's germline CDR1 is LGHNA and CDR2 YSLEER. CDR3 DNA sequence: TGCGCCAGCAGCCAAGTATACGGGGCGTCCTACGAGCAGTACTTC. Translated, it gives CASSQVYGASYEQYF.

Written as DNA, the CDR3 is TGTGCCAGCCGACAGGGACGCTATGGCTACACCTTC. Translating it yields CASRQGRYGYTF. The chain employs TRBV6-5 and TRBJ1-2; TRBD1 matches at 7 bases. J lost 4 bases, V lost 8 bases, and 4 bases had no gene match. Germline V gives CDR1 MNHEY, CDR2 SVGAGI. This CDR3 is 12 amino acids long.

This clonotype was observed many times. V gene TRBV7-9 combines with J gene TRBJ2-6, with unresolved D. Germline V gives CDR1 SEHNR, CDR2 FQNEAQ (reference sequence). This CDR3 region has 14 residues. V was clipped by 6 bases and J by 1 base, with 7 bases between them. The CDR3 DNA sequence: TGTGCCAGCAGAAAAGGTTCTGGGGCCAACGTCCTGACTTTC. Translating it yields CASRKGSGANVLTF. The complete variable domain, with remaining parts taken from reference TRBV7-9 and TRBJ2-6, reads DTGVSQNPRHKITKRGQNVTFRCDPISEHNRLYWYRQTLGQGPEFLTYFQNEAQLEKSRLLSDRFSAERPKGSFSTLEIQRTEQGDSAMYLCASRKGSGANVLTFGAGSRLTVL.

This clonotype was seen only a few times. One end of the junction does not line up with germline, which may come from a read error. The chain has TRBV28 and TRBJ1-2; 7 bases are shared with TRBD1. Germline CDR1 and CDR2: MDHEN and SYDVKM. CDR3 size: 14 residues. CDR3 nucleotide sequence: TGTGCCAGCAGCTTATCAGGGGGTAACTATGGCTACACCTTC. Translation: CASSLSGGNYGYTF.

In nucleotides, the CDR3 is TGTGCCAGCAGTTTTGCGCCAGTCGGGTACGAGCAGTACTTC. Encoded protein: CASSFAPVGYEQYF. This chain connects TRBV3-1 to TRBJ2-7; D unclear. This CDR3 region has 14 residues. Trimming pared 6 bases from V and 4 bases from J, leaving 16 bases between. Germline V CDR1 and CDR2: LGHDT, YNNKEL (reference sequence).

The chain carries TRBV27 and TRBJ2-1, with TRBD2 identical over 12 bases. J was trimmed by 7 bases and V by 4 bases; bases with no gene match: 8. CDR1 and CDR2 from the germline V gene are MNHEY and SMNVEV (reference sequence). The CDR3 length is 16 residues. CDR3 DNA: TGTGCCAGCAGTTCGAAAGGACTAGCGGGGCCAAATGAGCAGTTCTTC. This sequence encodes CASSSKGLAGPNEQFF.

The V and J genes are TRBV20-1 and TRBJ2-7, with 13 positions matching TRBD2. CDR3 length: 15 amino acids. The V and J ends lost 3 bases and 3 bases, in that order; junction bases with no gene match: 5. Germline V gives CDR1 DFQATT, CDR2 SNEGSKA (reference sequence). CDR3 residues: CSARATSGRGYEQYF. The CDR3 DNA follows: TGCAGTGCTAGGGCCACTAGCGGGAGGGGCTACGAGCAGTACTTC.

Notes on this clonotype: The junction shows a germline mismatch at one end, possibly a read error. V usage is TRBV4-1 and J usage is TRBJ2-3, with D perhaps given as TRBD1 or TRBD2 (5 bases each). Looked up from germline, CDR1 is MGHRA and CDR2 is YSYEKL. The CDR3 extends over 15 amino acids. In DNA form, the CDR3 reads TGCGCCAGCAGGCAAGTAGCAGGGACCACAGATACGCAGTATTTT. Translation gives CASRQVAGTTDTQYF.

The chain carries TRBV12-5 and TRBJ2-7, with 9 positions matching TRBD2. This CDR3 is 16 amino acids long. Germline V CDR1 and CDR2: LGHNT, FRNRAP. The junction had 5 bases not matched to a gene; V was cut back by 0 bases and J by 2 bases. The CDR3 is CASGLVLSGRPYEQYF. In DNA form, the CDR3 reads TGTGCTAGTGGTTTGGTACTAAGCGGGAGGCCCTACGAGCAGTACTTC.